This T cell receptor (beta chain) was captured in a study of T cells in Graves' hyperthyroidism and ophthalmopathy. Germline V gene sequence: CDR1 SNHLY, CDR2 FYNNEI. With V trimmed by 4 bases and J by 7 bases, 8 bases remained unmatched. This CDR3 has 15 residues. RNA transcripts yielded amplified TCR beta CDR3 regions. A set of HTBI primers served as the primers for a first-round RT-PCR of the TCR CDR3. Via MiXCR, TCRdb re-called the multiplex PCR reads, giving one row per CDR3 protein. The table lists some 300,000 distinct CDR3 sequences, around a sixth of them singletons, with approximately 33% in the top ten. There are many counts of this clonotype.

This chain connects TRBV2 to TRBJ2-1, with 9 bases aligning to TRBD2. The clonotype comes from a man aged 30 to 39 with Graves' hyperthyroidism. The sample taken for sequencing was blood. This CDR3 is CASSVVAGVGNEQFF. As DNA, the CDR3 is TGTGCCAGCAGTGTAGTAGCGGGAGTAGGAAATGAGCAGTTCTTC.